This is a list of T cell receptor beta chains from one sample in a study of CD8+CD57+ T cells in acquired aplastic anemia. TCRdb re-called the reads with MiXCR, one entry per CDR3 protein. This table has roughly 200,000 distinct CDR3 sequences, 60% to 80% appearing once. Specimen: sorted CD4+, CD8+, or CD8+CD57+ T cells (not recorded which) from PBMCs. Source of these receptors: a human donor with aplastic anemia. CDR3s include the opening cysteine and the closing phenylalanine or tryptophan. D genes are given only for firm matches. The listing skips clone size in some rows; elsewhere it reads once, few, many or a size class.

V gene,J gene,clone size,D gene,CDR3 DNA,CDR3 protein
TRBV6-1,TRBJ1-2,.,TRBD1,TGTGCCAGCAGTGAAGGGGTGGACAGGAACTATGGCTACACCTTC,CASSEGVDRNYGYTF
TRBV19,TRBJ1-3,.,.,TGTGCCAGTAGTCCATGGACGGGACGGATCACCATATATTTT,CASSPWTGRITIYF
TRBV7-2,TRBJ2-1,few,TRBD2,TGTGCCAGCAGCACCGTATCTCTAGCGGGGGGCGCCAATGAGCAGTTCTTC,CASSTVSLAGGANEQFF
TRBV25-1,TRBJ1-2,.,.,TGTGCCAGCAGTGATCGGTACGGCCTGTATGGCTACACCTTC,CASSDRYGLYGYTF
TRBV20-1,TRBJ2-1,few,TRBD1,TGCAGTGCTAGTACCGGGACAGATTACAATGAGCAGTTCTTC,CSASTGTDYNEQFF
TRBV20-1,TRBJ2-7,.,TRBD1,TGCAGTGCTACCGACAGGGGGCTTGGGGAGCAGTACTTC,CSATDRGLGEQYF
TRBV19,TRBJ1-2,.,.,TGTGCCGGTAGTGCAGGGTTGTATGGCTACACCTTC,CAGSAGLYGYTF
TRBV7-9,TRBJ1-1,.,.,TGTGCCAGCAGCTTAAGTACCAGGGTGGACACTGAAGCTTTCTTT,CASSLSTRVDTEAFF
TRBV9,TRBJ1-6,.,TRBD1,TGTGCCAGCAGCCCAGGGACAGGGCGTTCACCCCTCCACTTT,CASSPGTGRSPLHF
TRBV20-1,TRBJ1-6,.,.,TGCAGTGCTTCACAGCTGGCACCCCTCCACTTT,CSASQLAPLHF
TRBV20-1,TRBJ2-7,few,TRBD2,TGCAGTGCTAGGAACCAACTAGCGGGAGGAAACGAGCAGTACTTC,CSARNQLAGGNEQYF
TRBV29-1,TRBJ2-3,few,TRBD1,TGCAGCGTTGCCACCGGGACAGGGAGAACAGATACGCAGTATTTT,CSVATGTGRTDTQYF
TRBV11-2,TRBJ1-6,many,TRBD1,TGTGCCAGCAGCTTAGGGACAGGGGGACCCCTCCACTTT,CASSLGTGGPLHF
TRBV24-1,TRBJ1-2,few,TRBD1,TGTGCCACCAGTGATGTGGACAGGGTGGATGGCTACACCTTC,CATSDVDRVDGYTF
TRBV20-1,TRBJ2-2,.,TRBD2,TGCAGTGCCCTCTCCCCTAGCGGGGTACGCGGGGAGCTGTTTTTT,CSALSPSGVRGELFF
TRBV28,TRBJ2-7,.,.,TGTGCCAGCGGGATTCAGGGGTACGAGCAGTACTTC,CASGIQGYEQYF
TRBV4-2,TRBJ2-7,.,.,TGTGCCAGCAGCCAAGTGGGCCGGGGGATGGCCTACGAGCAGTACTTC,CASSQVGRGMAYEQYF
TRBV5-1,TRBJ2-1,.,TRBD1,TGCGCCAGCAGCTTGGATGACAGGGGTGAGCAGTTCTTC,CASSLDDRGEQFF
TRBV20-1,TRBJ1-6,.,.,TGCAGTGCTAGAGAACGATCAGTGGGGGCCTATAATTCACCCCTCCACTTT,CSARERSVGAYNSPLHF
TRBV15,TRBJ2-5,.,.,TGTGCCACCAGCAGAGATATAGGTGGTACTCGAGAGACCCAGTACTTC,CATSRDIGGTRETQYF
TRBV2,TRBJ2-2,.,.,TGTGCCAGCAGGTCGGACAGACGGAACACCGGGGAGCTGTTTTTT,CASRSDRRNTGELFF
TRBV25-1,TRBJ2-1,.,TRBD2,TGTGCCAGCAGCCCGACCGCCGGGGGGGCAGGTAATGAGCAGTTCTTC,CASSPTAGGAGNEQFF
TRBV5-5,TRBJ1-1,.,.,TGTGCCAGCAGCTTGGCCACTGACGGCGAAGCTTTCTTT,CASSLATDGEAFF
TRBV29-1,TRBJ2-7,.,TRBD2,TGCAGCGCCCCGGAGGGAGGGGAGGGGCGGCGGCTTCGGGGCGACGAGCAGTACTTC,CSAPEGGEGRRLRGDEQYF
TRBV20-1,TRBJ2-5,.,.,TGCAGTGCCGGAGGCCTTAGGGGAGAGACCCAGTACTTC,CSAGGLRGETQYF
TRBV18,TRBJ2-3,.,TRBD2,TGTGCCAGCTCACCACCTGAACTAGCGGGCTCAGATACGCAGTATTTT,CASSPPELAGSDTQYF
TRBV12-3/TRBV12-4,TRBJ1-2,.,.,TGTGCCAGCGAAGCGGGGAGGGGTACCTATGGCTACACCTTC,CASEAGRGTYGYTF
TRBV7-2,TRBJ2-1,.,.,TGTGCCAGCAGCTTAGGGGATCCGGGGGCGGAGCAGTTCTTC,CASSLGDPGAEQFF
TRBV15,TRBJ2-3,.,.,TGTGCCACCAGCGAGGGGGTGGGAGGGTCTAGCACAGATACGCAGTATTTT,CATSEGVGGSSTDTQYF
TRBV7-8,TRBJ1-4,.,.,TGTGCCAGCAGCTTAGGGGTTTTTTCTGAAAAACTGTTTTTT,CASSLGVFSEKLFF
TRBV12-3/TRBV12-4,TRBJ1-6,.,.,TGTGCCAGCAGCCCCACTGGACGGTATAATTCACCCCTCCACTTT,CASSPTGRYNSPLHF
TRBV10-3,TRBJ2-5,.,TRBD2,TGTGCCAGCACCGGGACTAGCGGCCAAGAGACCCAGTACTTC,CASTGTSGQETQYF
TRBV7-8,TRBJ2-5,.,TRBD2,TGTGCCAGCAGCTTAGGACTAGCGGGGACCCCACAGGGGACCCAGTACTTC,CASSLGLAGTPQGTQYF
TRBV20-1,TRBJ2-5,.,.,TGCAGTGCTAGAGACGGGACGAACAACCAAGAGACCCAGTACTTC,CSARDGTNNQETQYF
TRBV7-9,TRBJ1-4,.,.,TGTGCCAGCAGTGCGCGGGGGTCAACTAATGAAAAACTGTTTTTT,CASSARGSTNEKLFF
TRBV7-6,TRBJ1-4,.,.,TGTGCCAGCAGCTTAGAAGCGGGAGATAACAATGAAAAACTGTTTTTT,CASSLEAGDNNEKLFF
TRBV7-6,TRBJ1-4,.,TRBD1,TGTGCCAGCAGCCAGGGACAGGGACGTACTAATGAAAAACTGTTTTTT,CASSQGQGRTNEKLFF
TRBV29-1,TRBJ2-7,.,.,TGCAGCGTTGTACCCCCCGGTAACTACTACGAGCAGTACTTC,CSVVPPGNYYEQYF
TRBV7-2,TRBJ2-3,.,.,TGTGCCAGCAGCCGGTGGAGAGATACGCAGTATTTT,CASSRWRDTQYF
TRBV7-2,TRBJ1-1,.,.,TGTGCCAGCAGCTCGGGGACTGGCAACACTGAAGCTTTCTTT,CASSSGTGNTEAFF
TRBV7-2,TRBJ1-4,.,.,TGTGCCAGCAGCAGAAGTCGTGCAACTAATGAAAAACTGTTTTTT,CASSRSRATNEKLFF
TRBV7-2,TRBJ1-1,once,.,TGTGCCAGCAGCTCGTCGGGGGTCACTGAAGCTTTCTTT,CASSSSGVTEAFF
TRBV5-1,TRBJ2-1,few,.,TGCGCCAGCAGCCCCCGTGGGGGGTACAGTGAGCAGCTCTTC,CASSPRGGYSEQLF
TRBV10-3,TRBJ2-1,.,TRBD1,TGTGCCATCAGGCCCGGTGGGACAGACAATGAGCAGTTCTTC,CAIRPGGTDNEQFF
TRBV10-1,TRBJ2-2,once,TRBD2,TGCGCCAGCAGGACTAGCGCGGACACCGGGGAGCTGTTTTTT,CASRTSADTGELFF